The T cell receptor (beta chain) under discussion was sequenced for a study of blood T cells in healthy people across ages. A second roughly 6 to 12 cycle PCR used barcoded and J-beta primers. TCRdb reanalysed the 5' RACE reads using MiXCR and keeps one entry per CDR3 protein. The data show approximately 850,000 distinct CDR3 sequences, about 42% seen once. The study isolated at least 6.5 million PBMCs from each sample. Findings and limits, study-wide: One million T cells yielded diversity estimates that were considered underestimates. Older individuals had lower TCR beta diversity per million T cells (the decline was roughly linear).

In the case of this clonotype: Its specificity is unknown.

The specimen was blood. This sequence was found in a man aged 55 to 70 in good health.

DNA for the CDR3: TGCGCCAGCAGCTACGGGGACAGGCCTTCTAGGCCCTCGAACACCGGGGAGCTGTTTTTT. It is translated as CASSYGDRPSRPSNTGELFF. V usage is TRBV5-1 and J usage is TRBJ2-2, with 8 bases that match TRBD1. The V segment lost 3 bases and the J segment 0 bases; nucleotides outside the gene matches: 16. CDR1 is SGHRS and CDR2 is YFSETQ in the germline V gene. The CDR3 is 20 amino acids.